This passage covers 7 T cell receptor beta chains from one sample sequenced in a study of T-cell memory formation after mild COVID-19. MiXCR, run by TCRdb on the 5' RACE reads, gives a single entry per CDR3 protein. The sample comprises roughly 350,000 distinct CDR3 sequences, approximately 15% of which are singletons, and approximately 21% rests with the top ten. Sequencing was done on a sample of PBMCs or a T cell subset sorted from them (not recorded which). The origin of the receptors is a man aged 18 to 30 who had mild COVID-19 (a few samples of this study predate the infection). Cell type and time point are not known.

J is TRBJ1-2 and V is TRBV5-1; 7 positions agree with TRBD1. Unmatched junction bases numbered 11, after V lost 4 bases and J lost 8 bases. Germline loops: CDR1 SGHRS, CDR2 YFSETQ. The CDR3 is 14 residues long. The CDR3 here is CASSPLTGPGGYTF. The CDR3 nucleotides read TGCGCCAGCAGCCCGTTGACAGGGCCTGGGGGCTACACCTTC.

This clonotype turned up a few times. The gene calls are TRBV7-2 and TRBJ2-1; 11 bases are shared with TRBD2. CDR1 is SGHTA, CDR2 FQGNSA, per germline. The CDR3 covers 14 residues. V was clipped by 4 bases and J by 6 bases; unmatched bases: 2. For the CDR3, the DNA is TGTGCCAGCAGCTCGGGGACTAGCGGCAATGAGCAGTTCTTC. This codes for CASSSGTSGNEQFF.

This sequence joins TRBV7-2 and TRBJ2-3; 7 nucleotides line up with TRBD2. From germline, CDR1 is SGHTA and CDR2 FQGNSA. The CDR3 consists of 15 residues. Losses at the gene ends were 3 bases for V and 1 base for J; bases not matched to a gene: 4. CDR3 in DNA: TGTGCCAGCAGCTTCTATCGGGGGGGCACAGATACGCAGTATTTT. Residues: CASSFYRGGTDTQYF.

J is TRBJ2-3 and V is TRBV20-1, with 12 nucleotides matching TRBD2. J gave up 1 base and V 6 bases, and 2 bases lay outside the gene matches. CDR1 is DFQATT, CDR2 SNEGSKA, per germline (reference sequence). CDR3 length: 14 residues. The CDR3 loop reads CSARTSGGTDTQYF. For the CDR3, the DNA is TGCAGTGCCAGGACTAGCGGGGGCACAGATACGCAGTATTTT.

This clonotype was seen more than once but under ten times. The V call is TRBV6-5, the J call TRBJ1-1, with D uncertain. V lost 5 bases, J lost 5 bases, and 15 bases lay in between. The germline gives CDR1 MNHEY, CDR2 SVGAGI. The CDR3 spans 14 residues. CDR3 region: CASSMDAFRTEAFF. As DNA, the CDR3 is TGTGCCAGCAGTATGGACGCGTTTCGAACTGAAGCTTTCTTT.

This clonotype was recorded at least ten times. The chain links TRBV28 to TRBJ1-3; D call uncertain. The germline V gene encodes CDR1 MDHEN and CDR2 SYDVKM. The CDR3 consists of 14 residues. The V end lost 7 bases, the J end lost 0 bases, and 10 bases lay between the germline ends. CDR3 in DNA: TGTGCCAGCACCAGACCTCACTCTGGAAACACCATATATTTT. This codes for CASTRPHSGNTIYF.

Many counts were recorded for this clonotype. The chain recombines TRBV29-1 with TRBJ2-5; D is perhaps TRBD2 (6 bases). The germline V and J ends were trimmed by 5 bases and 3 bases, with 10 bases remaining between them. Germline V gene lookup returns CDR1 SQVTM and CDR2 ANQGSEA. The CDR3 has 12 amino acids. This CDR3 reads CSVRGAKETQYF. The CDR3 DNA reads as TGCAGCGTTCGCGGGGCAAAAGAGACCCAGTACTTC.